The clone carrying this T cell receptor beta chain showed up just a few times. Its antigen is not known. UMIs were added to TCR cDNA along with a universal primer site when it was made by 5'RACE template switching. TCRdb redid the calling of the 5' RACE reads with MiXCR, one entry per CDR3 protein. The top ten clones hold roughly 3% of a sample with some 260,000 distinct CDR3 sequences, roughly 5% of them seen once. The data belong to a study of T cells after yellow fever vaccination. Broader study findings: A secondary response was less intense yet reached its peak sooner, at day 5 versus 15. Re-detected after boosting: most primary clones, around 97% of CD4 and 88% of CD8.

V lost 3 bases, J lost 0 bases, and 8 bases lay in between. CDR1 and CDR2 (germline): ENHRY, SYGVKD. The CDR3 has 14 amino acids. Here the sequenced sample was CD4+ T cells sorted from PBMCs, taken on the day of the yellow fever booster vaccination. The source of this sequence is a man aged 18 to 35 who received the YFV17D yellow fever vaccine. This chain connects TRBV10-3 to TRBJ1-2; a possible D gene is TRBD1 (6 bases). CDR3 sequence: CAISDQGTNYGYTF. For the CDR3, the DNA is TGTGCCATCAGTGACCAGGGGACTAACTATGGCTACACCTTC.